Listed here are 4 T cell receptor beta chains from one sample, sequenced in a study of vaccination and CD4 T cells after COVID-19. These TCRs' antigens remain unknown. Treatment meaning: approximately nine-day PBMC culture with coronavirus spike peptide pools or control peptides (ViraFEST assay). Researchers used the Oncomine TCR Beta short-read assay to sequence DNA from cultured CD4+ T cells. TCRdb re-derived calls from the PCR reads in MiXCR, one entry per CDR3 protein. This table has about 6,500 distinct CDR3 sequences, less than 20% appearing once. The specimen sequenced was CD4+ T cells from blood, cultured in vitro. The receptors here all came from a human donor who had recovered from COVID-19.

The table lists this clonotype with a few counts. The rearrangement uses TRBV9 and TRBJ2-3, with a tentative D call TRBD2 (6 bases). Germline V gene sequence: CDR1 SGDLS, CDR2 YYNGEE. This CDR3 is 16 amino acids long. V was clipped by 0 bases and J by 4 bases, with 15 bases between them. The CDR3 DNA reads as TGTGCCAGCAGCGTAGCGGGCGGGACCTCCGCAGATACGCAGTATTTT. Amino acids: CASSVAGGTSADTQYF. Full variable domain (outside the CDR3, taken from reference TRBV9 and TRBJ2-3): DSGVTQTPKHLITATGQRVTLRCSPRSGDLSVYWYQQSLDQGLQFLIQYYNGEERAKGNILERFSAQQFPDLHSELNLSSLELGDSALYFCASSVAGGTSADTQYFGPGTRLTVL.

This chain joins TRBV19 and TRBJ1-2; D may be TRBD1 (5 bases). Trimming removed 1 base at V and 2 bases at J, with 8 bases between. The CDR3 is 14 residues long. Germline CDR1 reads LNHDA; CDR2 reads SQIVND (reference sequence). The CDR3: CASSIGQKNYGYTF. The CDR3, as DNA: TGTGCCAGTAGTATAGGACAGAAGAACTATGGCTACACCTTC.

Within the sample, this clonotype is medium-sized. This sequence joins TRBV7-9 and TRBJ2-4; D is uncertain. The germline V gene encodes CDR1 SEHNR and CDR2 FQNEAQ (reference sequence). Trimming cost V 5 bases and J 8 bases, with 16 bases left between them. This CDR3 is built from 14 residues. DNA for the CDR3: TGTGCCAGCAGCCATAGCAGGCTAGGTCACATTCAGTACTTC. This sequence encodes CASSHSRLGHIQYF.

By share of the sample, this clonotype is medium-sized. The chain couples TRBV10-3 to TRBJ1-5, with a tentative D call TRBD1 (5 bases). Germline V gives CDR1 ENHRY, CDR2 SYGVKD. The CDR3 has 14 residues. V lost 3 bases, J lost 1 base, and 7 bases lay in between. The CDR3: CAISDRGSNQPQHF. CDR3 nucleotides: TGTGCCATCAGTGATCGGGGCAGCAATCAGCCCCAGCATTTT.